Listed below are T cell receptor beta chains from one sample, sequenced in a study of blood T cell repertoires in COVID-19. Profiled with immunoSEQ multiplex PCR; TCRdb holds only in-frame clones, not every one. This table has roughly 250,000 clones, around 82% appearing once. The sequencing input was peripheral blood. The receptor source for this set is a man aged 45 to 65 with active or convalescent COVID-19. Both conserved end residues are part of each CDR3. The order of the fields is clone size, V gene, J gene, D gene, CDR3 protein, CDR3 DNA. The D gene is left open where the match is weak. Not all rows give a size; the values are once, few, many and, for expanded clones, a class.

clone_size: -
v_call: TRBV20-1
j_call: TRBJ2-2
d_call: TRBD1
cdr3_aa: CSASATRQGATGELFF
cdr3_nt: TGCAGTGCTAGTGCCACCCGGCAGGGGGCCACCGGGGAGCTGTTTTTT

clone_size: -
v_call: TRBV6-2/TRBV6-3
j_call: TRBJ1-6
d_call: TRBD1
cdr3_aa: CASSYLDRGTNSPLHF
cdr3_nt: TGTGCCAGCAGTTACTTGGACAGGGGTACGAATTCACCCCTCCACTTT

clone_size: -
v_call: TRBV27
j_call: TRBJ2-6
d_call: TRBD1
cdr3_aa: CASSLIGTGVSGANVLTF
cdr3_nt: TGTGCCAGCAGTTTAATTGGGACAGGGGTTTCTGGGGCCAACGTCCTGACTTTC

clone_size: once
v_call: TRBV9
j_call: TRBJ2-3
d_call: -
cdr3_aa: CASSVGAGHTDTQYF
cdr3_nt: TGTGCCAGCAGCGTGGGGGCCGGCCACACAGATACGCAGTATTTT

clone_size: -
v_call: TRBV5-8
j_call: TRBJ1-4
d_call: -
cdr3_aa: CASSPRDFEEKLFF
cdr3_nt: TGTGCCAGCAGCCCCCGGGACTTTGAGGAAAAACTGTTTTTT

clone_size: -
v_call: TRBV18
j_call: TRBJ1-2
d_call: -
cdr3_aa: CASKESGEPYGYTF
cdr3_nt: TGTGCCAGCAAGGAATCAGGGGAACCTTATGGCTACACCTTC

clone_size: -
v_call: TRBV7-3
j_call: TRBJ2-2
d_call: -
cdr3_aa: CASSLRQAGELFF
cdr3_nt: TGTGCCAGCAGCTTGCGGCAAGCCGGGGAGCTGTTTTTT

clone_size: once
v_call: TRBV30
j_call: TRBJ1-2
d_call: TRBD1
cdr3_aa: CAWSVTGGYGYTF
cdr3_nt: TGTGCCTGGAGTGTGACAGGGGGCTATGGCTACACCTTC

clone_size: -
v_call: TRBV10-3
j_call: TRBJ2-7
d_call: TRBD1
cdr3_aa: CANHTPGQGLLYEQYF
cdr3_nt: TGTGCCAACCACACACCGGGACAGGGCTTACTCTACGAGCAGTACTTC

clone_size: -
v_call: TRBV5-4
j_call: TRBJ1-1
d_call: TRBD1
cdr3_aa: CASSLQTGKNTEAFF
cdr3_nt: TGTGCCAGCAGCCTCCAGACAGGGAAAAACACTGAAGCTTTCTTT

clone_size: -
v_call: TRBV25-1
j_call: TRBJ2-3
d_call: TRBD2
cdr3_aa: CASSRSGVSTDTQYF
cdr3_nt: TGTGCCAGCAGCCGTAGCGGGGTTAGCACAGATACGCAGTATTTT

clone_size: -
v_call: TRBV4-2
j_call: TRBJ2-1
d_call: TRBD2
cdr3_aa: CASSPTATTSGGSNEQFF
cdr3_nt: TGTGCCAGCAGCCCCACAGCAACGACTAGCGGGGGTTCCAATGAGCAGTTCTTC

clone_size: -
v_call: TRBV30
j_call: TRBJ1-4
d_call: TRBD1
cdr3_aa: CAWSTGTANEKLFF
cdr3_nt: TGTGCCTGGAGTACCGGGACAGCTAATGAAAAACTGTTTTTT